Listed here are 8 T cell receptor beta chains from one sample, sequenced in a study of T cell responses to AZD1222 COVID-19 vaccine. Profiled with immunoSEQ multiplex PCR; TCRdb holds only in-frame clones, not every one. Here the sample spans nearly 95,000 clones, around 91% being singletons. The material was peripheral blood, obtained on day 0 of AZD1222 vaccination. The receptors stem from an adult in good health.

The V gene is TRBV2, the J gene TRBJ1-5; no clear D. Germline CDR1 is SNHLY and CDR2 is FYNNEI. The V end lost 7 bases, the J end lost 0 bases, and 7 bases lay between the germline ends. CDR3 length: 13 residues. CDR3 DNA: TGTGCCAGCACCGGAAATAGCAATCAGCCCCAGCATTTT. This encodes CASTGNSNQPQHF.

The chain combines TRBV7-2 with TRBJ2-7, with D unclear. The CDR3 is made up of 14 amino acids. Germline CDR1 SGHTA, CDR2 FQGNSA. Trimming removed 1 base from V and 2 bases from J, with 9 bases in between. CDR3 residues: CASSLEGGPYEQYF. DNA of the CDR3: TGTGCCAGCAGCTTAGAAGGTGGCCCCTACGAGCAGTACTTC. The full variable domain, rest sourced from reference TRBV7-2 and TRBJ2-7, is GAGVSQSPSNKVTEKGKDVELRCDPISGHTALYWYRQSLGQGLEFLIYFQGNSAPDKSGLPSDRFSAERTGGSVSTLTIQRTQQEDSAVYLCASSLEGGPYEQYFGPGTRLTVT.

V is TRBV7-2 and J is TRBJ2-3; D is unclear. CDR1 is SGHTA and CDR2 is FQGNSA in the germline V gene. This CDR3 is built from 13 residues. Trimming cost V 1 base and J 1 base, with 3 bases left between them. The CDR3 protein is CASSLGGTDTQYF. The CDR3 region has the DNA TGTGCCAGCAGCTTAGGCGGCACAGATACGCAGTATTTT. The variable domain in full, completed from reference TRBV7-2 and TRBJ2-3, reads GAGVSQSPSNKVTEKGKDVELRCDPISGHTALYWYRQSLGQGLEFLIYFQGNSAPDKSGLPSDRFSAERTGGSVSTLTIQRTQQEDSAVYLCASSLGGTDTQYFGPGTRLTVL.

The rearrangement joins TRBV9 to TRBJ2-5; 9 bases are a match to TRBD2. V trimming: 0 bases; J trimming: 3 bases; junction bases outside the gene matches: 9. Germline CDR1 and CDR2: SGDLS and YYNGEE. CDR3 length: 17 amino acids. CDR3 protein: CASSVGYGERGEETQYF. CDR3 DNA: TGTGCCAGCAGCGTAGGGTACGGCGAGCGGGGGGAAGAGACCCAGTACTTC.

This clone appeared a few times. The DNA of the CDR3 is TGTGCCAGTAGTATAGAAGCCAGCAGCGGTGTCGGTCAGCCCCAGCATTTT. This translates into CASSIEASSGVGQPQHF. The chain recombines TRBV19 with TRBJ1-5, with unresolved D. This CDR3 comprises 17 residues. Germline V gene data show CDR1 as LNHDA and CDR2 as SQIVND (reference sequence). Trimming took off 0 bases at V and 6 bases at J, with 18 bases between the two ends.

The J gene is TRBJ1-2, the V gene TRBV7-9; unclear D gene. The CDR3 length is 10 residues. CDR1 and CDR2 from the germline V gene are SEHNR and FQNEAQ (reference sequence). V dropped 5 bases and J dropped 7 bases, with 5 bases sitting between them. The CDR3: CASSGTGYTF. The CDR3 bases are TGTGCCAGCAGCGGCACTGGCTACACCTTC.

The gene calls are TRBV4-3 and TRBJ2-5, with unresolved D. The CDR3 contains 16 residues. V was trimmed by 0 bases and J by 1 base, leaving 12 bases between them. The germline gives CDR1 LGHNA, CDR2 YSLEER. The CDR3 sequence is CASSQDFSRSQETQYF. In DNA, the CDR3 is TGCGCCAGCAGCCAAGATTTTAGTCGCAGCCAAGAGACCCAGTACTTC.

The chain couples TRBV7-9 to TRBJ1-1; D is unresolved. There are 13 residues in the CDR3. The V end was cut by 5 bases, the J end by 1 base, with 8 bases between. Looked up from germline, CDR1 is SEHNR and CDR2 is FQNEAQ (reference sequence). This chain's CDR3 is CASSPTTNTEAFF. CDR3 nucleotides: TGTGCCAGCAGCCCAACTACGAACACTGAAGCTTTCTTT.